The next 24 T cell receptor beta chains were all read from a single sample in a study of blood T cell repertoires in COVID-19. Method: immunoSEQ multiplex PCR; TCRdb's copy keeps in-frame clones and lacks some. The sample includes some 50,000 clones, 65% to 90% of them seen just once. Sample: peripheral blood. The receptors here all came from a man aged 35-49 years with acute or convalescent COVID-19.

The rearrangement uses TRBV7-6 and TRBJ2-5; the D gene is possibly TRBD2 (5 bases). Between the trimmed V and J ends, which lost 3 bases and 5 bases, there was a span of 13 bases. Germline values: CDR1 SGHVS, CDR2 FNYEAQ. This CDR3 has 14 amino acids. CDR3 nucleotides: TGTGCCAGCAGCTTGCAAACTAGGTTCGAGACCCAGTACTTC. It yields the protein CASSLQTRFETQYF.

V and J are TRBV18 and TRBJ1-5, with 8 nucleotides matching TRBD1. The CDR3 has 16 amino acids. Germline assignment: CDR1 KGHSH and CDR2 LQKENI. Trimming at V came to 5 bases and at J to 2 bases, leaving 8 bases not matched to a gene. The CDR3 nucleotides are TGTGCCAGCTCAGACCAGGGGGCGCGGGGCAATCAGCCCCAGCATTTT. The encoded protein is CASSDQGARGNQPQHF.

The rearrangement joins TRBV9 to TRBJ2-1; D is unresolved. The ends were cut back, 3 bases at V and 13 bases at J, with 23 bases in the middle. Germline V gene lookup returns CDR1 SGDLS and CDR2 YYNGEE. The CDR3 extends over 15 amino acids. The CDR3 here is CASSASGSLAMIQFF. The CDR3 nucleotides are TGTGCCAGCAGCGCCTCCGGGTCCCTCGCAATGATACAGTTCTTC.

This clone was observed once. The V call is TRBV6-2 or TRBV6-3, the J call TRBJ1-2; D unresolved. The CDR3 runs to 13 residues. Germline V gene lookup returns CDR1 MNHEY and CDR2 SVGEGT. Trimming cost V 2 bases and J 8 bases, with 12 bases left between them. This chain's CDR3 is CASSYERLVGYTF. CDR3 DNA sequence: TGTGCCAGCAGTTACGAGAGGCTCGTAGGCTACACCTTC.

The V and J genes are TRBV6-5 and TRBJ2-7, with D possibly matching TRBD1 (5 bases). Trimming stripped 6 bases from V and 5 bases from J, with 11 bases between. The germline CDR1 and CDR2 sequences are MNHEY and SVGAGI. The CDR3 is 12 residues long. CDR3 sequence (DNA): TGTGCCAGCAGCTCAGGGATACACGAGCAGTACTTC. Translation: CASSSGIHEQYF.

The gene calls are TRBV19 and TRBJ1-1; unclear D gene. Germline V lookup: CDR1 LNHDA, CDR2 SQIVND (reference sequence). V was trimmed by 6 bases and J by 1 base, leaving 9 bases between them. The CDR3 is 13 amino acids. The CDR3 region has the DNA TGTGCCAGTAGGATATCTTCGAACACTGAAGCTTTCTTT. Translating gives CASRISSNTEAFF.

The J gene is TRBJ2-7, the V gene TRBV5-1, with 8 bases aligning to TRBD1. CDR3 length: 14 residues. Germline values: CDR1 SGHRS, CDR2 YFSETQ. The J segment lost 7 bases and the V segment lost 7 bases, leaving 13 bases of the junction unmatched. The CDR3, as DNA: TGCGCCAGCCAGGGGGCGAGAGGGTTGAGTGAGCAGTACTTC. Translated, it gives CASQGARGLSEQYF.

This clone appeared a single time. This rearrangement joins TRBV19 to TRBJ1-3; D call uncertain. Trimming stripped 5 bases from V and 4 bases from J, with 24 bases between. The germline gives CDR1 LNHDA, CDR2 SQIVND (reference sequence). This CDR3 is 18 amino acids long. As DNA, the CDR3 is TGTGCCAGTAGTCGGCAAGGTCGACAAGGTGCTCCCGGAAACACCATATATTTT. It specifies CASSRQGRQGAPGNTIYF.

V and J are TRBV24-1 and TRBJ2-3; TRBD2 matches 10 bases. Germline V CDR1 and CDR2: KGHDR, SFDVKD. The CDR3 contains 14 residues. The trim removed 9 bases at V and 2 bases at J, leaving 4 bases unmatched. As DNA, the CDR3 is TGTGCCACCGAGCGGGGGGGGGACACAGATACGCAGTATTTT. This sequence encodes CATERGGDTDTQYF.

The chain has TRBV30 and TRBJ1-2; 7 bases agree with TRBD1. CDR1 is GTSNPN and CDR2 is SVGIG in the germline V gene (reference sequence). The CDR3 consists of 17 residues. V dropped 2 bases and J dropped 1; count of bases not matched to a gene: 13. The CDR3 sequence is CAWSPGQTNPRNYGYTF. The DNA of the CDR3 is TGTGCCTGGAGTCCGGGACAGACCAATCCCCGTAACTATGGCTACACCTTC.

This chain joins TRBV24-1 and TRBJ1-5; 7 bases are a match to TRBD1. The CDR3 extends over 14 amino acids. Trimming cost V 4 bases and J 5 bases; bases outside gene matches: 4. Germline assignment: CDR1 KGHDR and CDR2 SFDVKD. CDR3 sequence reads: CATSDPGTDQPQHF. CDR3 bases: TGTGCCACCAGTGACCCTGGGACAGATCAGCCCCAGCATTTT.

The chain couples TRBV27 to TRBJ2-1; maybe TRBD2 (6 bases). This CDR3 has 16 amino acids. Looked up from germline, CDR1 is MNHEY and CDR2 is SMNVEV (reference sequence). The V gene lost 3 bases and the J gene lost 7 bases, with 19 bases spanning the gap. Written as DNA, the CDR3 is TGTGCCAGCAGTTTTAATGGCGTTGGGGGGTGGAATGAGCAGTTCTTC. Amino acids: CASSFNGVGGWNEQFF.

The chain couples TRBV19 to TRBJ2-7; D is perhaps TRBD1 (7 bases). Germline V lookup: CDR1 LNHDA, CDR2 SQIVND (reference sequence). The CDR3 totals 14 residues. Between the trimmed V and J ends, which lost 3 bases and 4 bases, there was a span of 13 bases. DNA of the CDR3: TGTGCCAGTAGTATTGCGTCAGGGGGGTACGAGCAGTACTTC. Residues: CASSIASGGYEQYF.

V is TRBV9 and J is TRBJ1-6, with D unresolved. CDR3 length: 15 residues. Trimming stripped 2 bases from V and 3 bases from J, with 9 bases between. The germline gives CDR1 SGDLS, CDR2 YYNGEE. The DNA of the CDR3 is TGTGCCAGCAGCGTGTCGACTGGCTATAATTCACCCCTCCACTTT. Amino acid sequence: CASSVSTGYNSPLHF.

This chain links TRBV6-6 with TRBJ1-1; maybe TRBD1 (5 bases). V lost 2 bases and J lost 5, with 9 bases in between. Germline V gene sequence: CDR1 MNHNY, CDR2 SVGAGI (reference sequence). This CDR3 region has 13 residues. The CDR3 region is CASSYLQGTEAFF. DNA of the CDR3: TGTGCCAGCAGTTACCTCCAGGGAACTGAAGCTTTCTTT.

DNA of the CDR3: TGCGCCAGCAGCTTTGCGGGGTTCTACAATGAGCAGTTCTTC. The encoded protein is CASSFAGFYNEQFF. This rearrangement joins TRBV5-1 to TRBJ2-1; weak D call: TRBD2 (6 bases). This CDR3 spans 14 amino acids. The germline V and J ends were trimmed by 2 bases and 3 bases, with 9 bases remaining between them. Germline loops: CDR1 SGHRS, CDR2 YFSETQ.

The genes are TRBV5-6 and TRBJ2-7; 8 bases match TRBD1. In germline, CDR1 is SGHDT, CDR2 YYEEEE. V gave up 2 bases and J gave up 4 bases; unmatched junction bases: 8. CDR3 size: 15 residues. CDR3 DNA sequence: TGTGCCAGCAGCTTACCAGGGGGCAAGGGATACGAGCAGTACTTC. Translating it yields CASSLPGGKGYEQYF.

For the CDR3, the DNA is TGTGCCTGGAGCATATGGGGCAGGAGCCATGGCTACACCTTC. It codes for CAWSIWGRSHGYTF. V is TRBV30 and J is TRBJ1-2; D is perhaps TRBD1 (5 bases). Germline CDR1 and CDR2: GTSNPN and SVGIG (reference sequence). V was cut by 3 bases and J by 6 bases, with 17 bases left in between. This CDR3 has 14 amino acids.

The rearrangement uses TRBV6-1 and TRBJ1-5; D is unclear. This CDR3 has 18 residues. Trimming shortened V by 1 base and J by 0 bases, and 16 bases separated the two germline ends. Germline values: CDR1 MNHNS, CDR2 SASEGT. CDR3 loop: CASSEETRDYYSNQPQHF. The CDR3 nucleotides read TGTGCCAGCAGTGAAGAAACCCGAGACTATTATAGCAATCAGCCCCAGCATTTT.

The CDR3 bases are TGTGCCAGTAAGCGAGGACAGGCGTCCAATCAGCCCCAGCATTTT. Amino acids: CASKRGQASNQPQHF. The chain employs TRBV19 and TRBJ1-5; 7 positions match TRBD1. CDR1 is LNHDA, CDR2 SQIVND, per germline (reference sequence). Trimming removed 7 bases from V and 3 bases from J; junction bases left unmatched: 9. CDR3 length: 15 residues.

For the CDR3, the DNA is TGTGCCAGCAGCTTGGTAGATGGACTTTTACTAAGCACAGATACGCAGTATTTT. It codes for CASSLVDGLLLSTDTQYF. The V call is TRBV5-6, the J call TRBJ2-3, with a weak D call TRBD2 (5 bases). The CDR3 is 18 amino acids. With 0 bases removed from V and 0 bases from J, the gap between germline ends came to 17 bases. Germline CDR1 is SGHDT and CDR2 is YYEEEE.

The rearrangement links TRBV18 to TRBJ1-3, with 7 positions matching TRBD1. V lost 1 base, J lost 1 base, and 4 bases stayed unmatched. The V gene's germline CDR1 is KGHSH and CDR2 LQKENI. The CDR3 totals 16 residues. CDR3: CASSPRPGGSGNTIYF. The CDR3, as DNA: TGTGCCAGCTCACCACGGCCAGGGGGTTCTGGAAACACCATATATTTT.

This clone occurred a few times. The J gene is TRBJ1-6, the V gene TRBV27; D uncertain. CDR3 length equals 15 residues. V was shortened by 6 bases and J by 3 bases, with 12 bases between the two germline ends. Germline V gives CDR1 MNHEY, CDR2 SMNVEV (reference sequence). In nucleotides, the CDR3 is TGTGCCAGCAGATCCGGGGAGTACTATAATTCACCCCTCCACTTT. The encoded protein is CASRSGEYYNSPLHF.

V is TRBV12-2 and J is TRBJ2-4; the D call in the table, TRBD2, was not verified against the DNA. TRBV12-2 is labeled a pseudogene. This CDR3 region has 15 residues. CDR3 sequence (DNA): TGTGCAAGTCGCTTCGGAGAGTCTTCCAAAAACATTCAGTACTTC. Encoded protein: CASRFGESSKNIQYF.